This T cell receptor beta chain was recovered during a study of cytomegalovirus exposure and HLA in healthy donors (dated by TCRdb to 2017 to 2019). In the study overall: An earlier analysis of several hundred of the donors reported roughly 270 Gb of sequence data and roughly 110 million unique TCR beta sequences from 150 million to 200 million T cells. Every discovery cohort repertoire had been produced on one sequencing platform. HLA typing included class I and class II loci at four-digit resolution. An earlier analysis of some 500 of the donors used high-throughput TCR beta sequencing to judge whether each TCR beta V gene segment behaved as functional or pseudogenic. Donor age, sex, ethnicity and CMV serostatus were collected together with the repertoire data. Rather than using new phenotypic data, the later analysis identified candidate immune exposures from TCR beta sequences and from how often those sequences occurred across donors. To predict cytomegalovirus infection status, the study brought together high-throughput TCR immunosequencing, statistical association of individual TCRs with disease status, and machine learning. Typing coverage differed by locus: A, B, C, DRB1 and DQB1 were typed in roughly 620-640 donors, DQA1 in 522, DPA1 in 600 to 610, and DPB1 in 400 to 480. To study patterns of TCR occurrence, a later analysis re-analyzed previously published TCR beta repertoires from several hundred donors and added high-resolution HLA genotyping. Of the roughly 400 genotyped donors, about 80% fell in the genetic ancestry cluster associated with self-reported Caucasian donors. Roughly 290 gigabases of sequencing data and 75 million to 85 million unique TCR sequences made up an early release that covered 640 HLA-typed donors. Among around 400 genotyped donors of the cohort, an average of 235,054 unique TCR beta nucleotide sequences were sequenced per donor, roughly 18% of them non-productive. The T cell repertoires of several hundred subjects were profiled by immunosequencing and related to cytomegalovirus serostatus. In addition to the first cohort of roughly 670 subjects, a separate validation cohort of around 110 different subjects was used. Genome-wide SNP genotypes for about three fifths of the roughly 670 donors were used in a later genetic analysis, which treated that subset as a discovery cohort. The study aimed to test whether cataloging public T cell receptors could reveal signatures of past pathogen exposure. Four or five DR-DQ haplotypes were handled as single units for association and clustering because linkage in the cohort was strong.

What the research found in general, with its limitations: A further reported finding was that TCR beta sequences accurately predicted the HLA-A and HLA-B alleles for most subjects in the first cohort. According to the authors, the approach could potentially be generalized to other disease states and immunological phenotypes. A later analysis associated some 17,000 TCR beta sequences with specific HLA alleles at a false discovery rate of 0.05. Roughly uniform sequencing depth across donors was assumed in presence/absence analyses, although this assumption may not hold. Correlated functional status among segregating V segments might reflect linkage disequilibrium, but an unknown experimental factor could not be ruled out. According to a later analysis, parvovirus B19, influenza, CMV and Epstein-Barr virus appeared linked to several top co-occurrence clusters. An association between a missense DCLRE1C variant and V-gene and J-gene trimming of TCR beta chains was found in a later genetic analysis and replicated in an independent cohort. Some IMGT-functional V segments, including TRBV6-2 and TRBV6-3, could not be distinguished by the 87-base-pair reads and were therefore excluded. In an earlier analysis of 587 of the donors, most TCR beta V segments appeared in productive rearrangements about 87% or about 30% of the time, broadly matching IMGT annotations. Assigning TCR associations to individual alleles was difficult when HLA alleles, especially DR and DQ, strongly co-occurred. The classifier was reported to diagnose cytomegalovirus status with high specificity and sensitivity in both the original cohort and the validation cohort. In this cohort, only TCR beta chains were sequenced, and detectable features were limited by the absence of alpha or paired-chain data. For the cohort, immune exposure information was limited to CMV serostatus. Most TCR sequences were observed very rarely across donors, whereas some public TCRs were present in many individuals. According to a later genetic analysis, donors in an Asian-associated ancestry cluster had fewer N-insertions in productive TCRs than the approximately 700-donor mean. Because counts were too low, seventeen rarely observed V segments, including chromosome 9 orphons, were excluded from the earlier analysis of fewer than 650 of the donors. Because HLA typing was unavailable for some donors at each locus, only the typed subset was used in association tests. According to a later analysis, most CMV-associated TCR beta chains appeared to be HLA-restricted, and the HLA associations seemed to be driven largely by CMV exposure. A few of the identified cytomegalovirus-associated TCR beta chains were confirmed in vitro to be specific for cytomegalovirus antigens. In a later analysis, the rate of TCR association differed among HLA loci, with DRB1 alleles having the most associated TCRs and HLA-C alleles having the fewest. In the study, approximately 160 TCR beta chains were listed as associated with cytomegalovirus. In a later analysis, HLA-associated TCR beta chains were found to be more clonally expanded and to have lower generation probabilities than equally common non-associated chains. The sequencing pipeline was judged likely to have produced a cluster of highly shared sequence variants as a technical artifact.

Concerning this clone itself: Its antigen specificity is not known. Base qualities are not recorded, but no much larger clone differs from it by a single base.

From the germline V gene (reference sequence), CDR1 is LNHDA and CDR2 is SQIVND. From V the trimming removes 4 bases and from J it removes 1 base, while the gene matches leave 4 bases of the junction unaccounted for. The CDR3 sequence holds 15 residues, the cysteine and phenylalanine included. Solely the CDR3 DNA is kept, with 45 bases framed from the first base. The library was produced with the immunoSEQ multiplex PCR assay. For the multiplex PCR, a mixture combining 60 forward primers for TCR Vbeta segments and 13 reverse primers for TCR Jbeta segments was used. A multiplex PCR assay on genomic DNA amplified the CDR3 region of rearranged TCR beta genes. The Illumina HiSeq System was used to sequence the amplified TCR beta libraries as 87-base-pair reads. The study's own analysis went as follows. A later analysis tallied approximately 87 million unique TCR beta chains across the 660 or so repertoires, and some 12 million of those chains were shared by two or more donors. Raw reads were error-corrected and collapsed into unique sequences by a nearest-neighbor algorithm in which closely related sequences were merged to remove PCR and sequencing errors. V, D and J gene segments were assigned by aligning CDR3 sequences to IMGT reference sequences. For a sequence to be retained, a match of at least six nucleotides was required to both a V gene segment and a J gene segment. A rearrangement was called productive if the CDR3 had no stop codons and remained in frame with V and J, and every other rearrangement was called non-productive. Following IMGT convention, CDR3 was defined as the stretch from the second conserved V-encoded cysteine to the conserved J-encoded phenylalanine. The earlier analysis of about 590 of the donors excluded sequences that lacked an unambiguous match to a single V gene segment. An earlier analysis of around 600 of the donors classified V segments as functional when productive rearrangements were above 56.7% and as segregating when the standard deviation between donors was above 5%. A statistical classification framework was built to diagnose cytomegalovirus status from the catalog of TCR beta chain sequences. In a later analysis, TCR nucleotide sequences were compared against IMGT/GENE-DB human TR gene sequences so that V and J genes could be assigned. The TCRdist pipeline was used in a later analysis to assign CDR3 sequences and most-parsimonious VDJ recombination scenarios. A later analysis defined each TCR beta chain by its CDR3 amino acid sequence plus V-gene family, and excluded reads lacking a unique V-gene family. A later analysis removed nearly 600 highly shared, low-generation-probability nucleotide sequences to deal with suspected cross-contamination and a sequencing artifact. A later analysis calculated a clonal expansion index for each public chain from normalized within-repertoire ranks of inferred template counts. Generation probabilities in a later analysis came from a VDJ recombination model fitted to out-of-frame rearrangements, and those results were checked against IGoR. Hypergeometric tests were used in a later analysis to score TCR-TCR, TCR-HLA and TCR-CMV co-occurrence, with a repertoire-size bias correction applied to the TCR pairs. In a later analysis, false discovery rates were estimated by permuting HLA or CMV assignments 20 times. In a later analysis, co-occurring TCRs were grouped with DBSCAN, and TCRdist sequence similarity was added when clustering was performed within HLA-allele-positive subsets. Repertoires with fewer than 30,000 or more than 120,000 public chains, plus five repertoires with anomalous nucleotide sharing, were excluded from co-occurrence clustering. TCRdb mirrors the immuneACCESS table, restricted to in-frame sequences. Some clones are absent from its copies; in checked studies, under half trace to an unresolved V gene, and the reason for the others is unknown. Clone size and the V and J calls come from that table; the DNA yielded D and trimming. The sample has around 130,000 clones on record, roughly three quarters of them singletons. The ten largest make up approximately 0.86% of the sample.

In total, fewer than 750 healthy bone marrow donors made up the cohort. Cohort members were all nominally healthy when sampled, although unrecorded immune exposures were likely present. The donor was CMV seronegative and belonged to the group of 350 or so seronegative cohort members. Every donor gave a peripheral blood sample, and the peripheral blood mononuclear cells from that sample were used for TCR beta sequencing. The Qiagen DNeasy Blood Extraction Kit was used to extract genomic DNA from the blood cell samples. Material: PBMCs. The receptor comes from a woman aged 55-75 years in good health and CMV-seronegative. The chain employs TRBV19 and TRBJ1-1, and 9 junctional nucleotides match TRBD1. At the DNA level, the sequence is TGTGCCAGTAGTACCACGGGACAGGGGAACACTGAAGCTTTCTTT. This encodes CASSTTGQGNTEAFF.